A single count supports the clone carrying this T cell receptor beta chain. The target antigen is unknown. The data stem from a study of T cell responses to AZD1222 COVID-19 vaccine. The data were produced by immunoSEQ multiplex PCR, yet TCRdb's version contains in-frame clones alone and is incomplete. The repertoire holds 150,000 to 190,000 clones, 75% to 90% seen once, with over 8% in the top ten. Study results and caveats: Within unmutated variant regions lay the reported targets of nearly half of spike-specific TCRs. Repertoires were obtained only post-peak T cell response.

The specimen was peripheral blood, collected 28 days after the second AZD1222 dose. The sequence came from an adult who received the AZD1222 COVID-19 vaccine.

CDR3 nucleotides: TGTGCCACCAGTGGCTGGGGAGGGGGCACCTACAATGAGCAGTTCTTC. Its protein product is CATSGWGGGTYNEQFF. J is TRBJ2-1 and V is TRBV24-1; D may match TRBD1 or TRBD2 (7 bases each). CDR3 size: 16 residues. The germline V gene encodes CDR1 KGHDR and CDR2 SFDVKD. V gave up 5 bases and J gave up 2 bases, with 15 bases separating them.